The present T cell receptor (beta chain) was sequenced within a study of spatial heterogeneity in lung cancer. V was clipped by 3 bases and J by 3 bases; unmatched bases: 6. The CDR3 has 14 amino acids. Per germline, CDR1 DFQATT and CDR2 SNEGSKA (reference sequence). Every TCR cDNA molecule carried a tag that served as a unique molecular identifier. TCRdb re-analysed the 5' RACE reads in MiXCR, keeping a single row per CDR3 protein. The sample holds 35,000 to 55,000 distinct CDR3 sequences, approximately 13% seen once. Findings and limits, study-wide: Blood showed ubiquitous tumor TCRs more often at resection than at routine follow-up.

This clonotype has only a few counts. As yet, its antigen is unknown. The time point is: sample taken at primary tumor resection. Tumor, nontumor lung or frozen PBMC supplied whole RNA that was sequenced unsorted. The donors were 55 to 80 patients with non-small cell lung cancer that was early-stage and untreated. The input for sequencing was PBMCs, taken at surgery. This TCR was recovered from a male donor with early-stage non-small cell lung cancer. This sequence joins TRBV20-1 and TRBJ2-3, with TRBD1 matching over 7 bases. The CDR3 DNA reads TGCAGTGCTAGTTCAGGGGGAACAACAGATACGCAGTATTTT. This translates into CSASSGGTTDTQYF.